The next 28 T cell receptor beta chains were all read from a single sample in a study of shared clonotypes between healthy human individuals. Clones were sequenced by immunoSEQ multiplex PCR, and TCRdb holds only the in-frame ones, with some missing. The data show 2 million to 3 million clones, with roughly 93% seen just once and roughly 0.36% held by the top ten. The material sequenced was naive CD4+ T cells from PBMCs. The subset is: CD45RA+ positively selected. All receptors derive from a man younger than 35 in good health. Some clones in this sample may be carry-over from other donors' samples.

This chain uses TRBV28 with TRBJ1-1; tentative D call: TRBD1 (6 bases). V was trimmed by 4 bases and J by 3 bases, leaving 12 bases between them. The length of the CDR3 is 14 residues. The germline V gene has CDR1 MDHEN and CDR2 SYDVKM. The CDR3 DNA reads as TGTGCCAGCAGTTCCTACAGGGATTACACTGAAGCTTTCTTT. This gives the protein CASSSYRDYTEAFF.

This chain joins TRBV28 and TRBJ2-7, with TRBD1 identical over 9 bases. J was trimmed by 1 base and V by 4 bases; bases with no gene match: 5. Germline V CDR1 and CDR2: MDHEN, SYDVKM. This CDR3 region has 15 residues. The CDR3 DNA follows: TGTGCCAGCAGTTCACAGGGGGCGATTTCCTACGAGCAGTACTTC. It translates to CASSSQGAISYEQYF.

This chain uses TRBV7-9 with TRBJ2-3; 7 positions match TRBD2. This CDR3 region has 17 residues. The J segment lost 0 bases and the V segment lost 3 bases, leaving 9 bases of the junction unmatched. Germline assignment: CDR1 SEHNR and CDR2 FQNEAQ (reference sequence). CDR3: CASSFPGGGESTDTQYF. As DNA, the CDR3 is TGTGCCAGCAGCTTCCCCGGCGGGGGTGAGAGCACAGATACGCAGTATTTT.

This sequence joins TRBV28 and TRBJ2-2; D is ambiguous. The CDR3 totals 15 residues. V shed 1 base and J shed 1 base, with 7 bases lying between them. The germline V gene encodes CDR1 MDHEN and CDR2 SYDVKM. CDR3 amino acids: CASSLYDGNTGELFF. In DNA, the CDR3 is TGTGCCAGCAGTTTATATGACGGGAACACCGGGGAGCTGTTTTTT.

The genes are TRBV29-1 and TRBJ2-5, with 8 bases fitting TRBD2. The CDR3 consists of 12 residues. V was clipped by 7 bases and J by 1 base; unmatched bases: 2. Germline V gene data show CDR1 as SQVTM and CDR2 as ANQGSEA. The CDR3 DNA is TGCAGCGGCCGGGAGGGCCAAGAGACCCAGTACTTC. The encoded protein is CSGREGQETQYF.

This chain joins TRBV5-8 and TRBJ2-5, with a possible D match to TRBD2 (6 bases). CDR1 is SGHTS and CDR2 is YDEGEE in the germline V gene. V shed 4 bases and J shed 5 bases, with 12 bases lying between them. CDR3 size: 13 residues. The CDR3 DNA reads TGTGCCAGCAGCCCAGGAGGGCACGAGACCCAGTACTTC. Protein product: CASSPGGHETQYF.

The DNA of the CDR3 is TGTGCCAGCAGCTCAAGACTAGCGGGAGGTTTCGATGAGCAGTTCTTC. It specifies CASSSRLAGGFDEQFF. The gene calls are TRBV5-6 and TRBJ2-1; 13 bases fit TRBD2. The germline gives CDR1 SGHDT, CDR2 YYEEEE. The length of the CDR3 is 16 residues. Trimming took 3 bases from V and 8 from J; bases not matched to a gene: 8.

This rearrangement joins TRBV6-6 to TRBJ2-3; no clear D. Trimming left V 7 bases short and J 2 bases short, with 19 bases between. This CDR3 spans 16 amino acids. CDR1 MNHNY and CDR2 SVGAGI come from the germline V gene (reference sequence). The CDR3 DNA is TGTGCCAGCACCGATGGGCGGCGGTCAACCACAGATACGCAGTATTTT. Its translation is CASTDGRRSTTDTQYF.

V usage is TRBV5-1 and J usage is TRBJ1-1; unclear D gene. With 1 base removed from V and 6 bases from J, the gap between germline ends came to 10 bases. The germline V gene encodes CDR1 SGHRS and CDR2 YFSETQ. The CDR3 totals 13 residues. CDR3 sequence reads: CASSLMSISEAFF. In DNA form, the CDR3 reads TGCGCCAGCAGCTTGATGAGTATTTCTGAAGCTTTCTTT. The full variable domain, rest sourced from reference TRBV5-1 and TRBJ1-1, is KAGVTQTPRYLIKTRGQQVTLSCSPISGHRSVSWYQQTPGQGLQFLFEYFSETQRNKGNFPGRFSGRQFSNSRSEMNVSTLELGDSALYLCASSLMSISEAFFGQGTRLTVV.

The V call is TRBV19, the J call TRBJ1-2; 7 positions match TRBD1. This CDR3 spans 14 amino acids. V trimming: 7 bases; J trimming: 4 bases; junction bases outside the gene matches: 9. Germline V lookup: CDR1 LNHDA, CDR2 SQIVND (reference sequence). The CDR3 is CASTPDRDGYGYTF. CDR3 bases: TGTGCCAGTACCCCCGACAGGGACGGCTATGGCTACACCTTC.

The chain recombines TRBV4-1 with TRBJ2-7, with 11 positions matching TRBD2. Per the germline V gene, CDR1 is MGHRA and CDR2 is YSYEKL. V lost 1 base to trimming and J lost 3 bases; unmatched junction nucleotides: 8. The CDR3 is 17 amino acids. The CDR3 protein is CASSQGLAGGLGYEQYF. The CDR3 nucleotides read TGCGCCAGCAGCCAAGGGCTAGCGGGAGGCCTAGGCTACGAGCAGTACTTC.

J is TRBJ1-1 and V is TRBV28; maybe TRBD1 (6 bases). Trimming took 4 bases from V and 4 from J, leaving 16 bases between them. The germline V gene has CDR1 MDHEN and CDR2 SYDVKM. The CDR3 runs to 15 residues. The CDR3 is CASSSAGAEVTEAFF. The CDR3, as DNA: TGTGCCAGCAGTTCCGCGGGGGCTGAGGTCACTGAAGCTTTCTTT.

The chain combines TRBV11-1 with TRBJ1-1; no clear D. Trimming shortened V by 3 bases and J by 0 bases, and 8 bases separated the two germline ends. From germline, CDR1 is SGHAT and CDR2 FQDESV (reference sequence). The CDR3 runs to 14 residues. This CDR3 reads CASSFSRMNTEAFF. The CDR3 nucleotides are TGTGCCAGCAGCTTCTCACGAATGAACACTGAAGCTTTCTTT.

The V and J genes are TRBV21-1 and TRBJ2-7; the table assigns TRBD2, which was not confirmed against the DNA. TRBV21-1 is an annotated pseudogene. The CDR3 totals 16 residues. DNA for the CDR3: TGTGCCAGCATGGAGTTCGGCGGGATAAACTCCTACGAGCAGTACTTC. Its translation is CASMEFGGINSYEQYF.

The V gene is TRBV2, the J gene TRBJ2-3; D is perhaps TRBD2 (5 bases). There are 15 residues in the CDR3. Germline V lookup: CDR1 SNHLY, CDR2 FYNNEI. Trimming shortened V by 8 bases and J by 2 bases, and 17 bases separated the two germline ends. The CDR3 region has the DNA TGTGCCAGCTCACTCGAGACTATACTCACAGATACGCAGTATTTT. Translated: CASSLETILTDTQYF.

The chain has TRBV5-8 and TRBJ2-7; D assignment may be TRBD1 or TRBD2 (5 bases each). Per germline, CDR1 SGHTS and CDR2 YDEGEE. V lost 4 bases, J lost 13 bases, and 15 bases lay in between. The CDR3 loop spans 11 amino acids. The CDR3, as DNA: TGTGCCAGCAGCGCCGGGACCCGAAATTACTTC. Translation: CASSAGTRNYF.

The chain joins TRBV7-3 to TRBJ1-1; D call uncertain. V dropped 4 bases and J dropped 1 base, with 16 bases sitting between them. Germline loops: CDR1 SGHTA, CDR2 FQGTGA. The CDR3 length is 16 residues. The CDR3 coding sequence is TGTGCCAGCAGCTCAGGAGCCCCAACAGAGAACACTGAAGCTTTCTTT. Translated, it gives CASSSGAPTENTEAFF.

The chain uses TRBV27 and TRBJ1-1; tentative D call: TRBD1 (6 bases). The CDR3 has 17 residues. V was cut by 3 bases and J by 1 base, with 18 bases left in between. Per germline, CDR1 MNHEY and CDR2 SMNVEV (reference sequence). CDR3 in amino acids: CASSLRATGFRNTEAFF. In DNA form, the CDR3 reads TGTGCCAGCAGTTTGAGGGCAACAGGGTTTAGGAACACTGAAGCTTTCTTT.

This chain uses TRBV10-3 with TRBJ2-3; 12 bases agree with TRBD2. Germline V gene data show CDR1 as ENHRY and CDR2 as SYGVKD. V lost 6 bases and J lost 6; bases outside the gene matches: 10. The CDR3 extends over 16 amino acids. CDR3 sequence reads: CAISGLAGLGADTQYF. CDR3 sequence (DNA): TGTGCCATCAGCGGACTAGCGGGACTCGGGGCGGATACGCAGTATTTT.

The V call is TRBV5-1, the J call TRBJ2-3, with 12 bases lining up with TRBD2. Per the germline V gene, CDR1 is SGHRS and CDR2 is YFSETQ. This CDR3 has 20 residues. With V trimmed by 3 bases and J by 4 bases, 18 bases remained unmatched. CDR3 amino acids: CASSSASGASGRAPADTQYF. The CDR3 region has the DNA TGCGCCAGCAGCTCCGCCAGCGGGGCTAGCGGGAGGGCCCCAGCAGATACGCAGTATTTT.

The chain uses TRBV7-9 and TRBJ2-3, with 9 nucleotides matching TRBD2. The CDR3 extends over 18 amino acids. Germline V gives CDR1 SEHNR, CDR2 FQNEAQ (reference sequence). V gave up 7 bases and J gave up 5 bases; unmatched junction bases: 19. This CDR3 reads CASTPKTSGLPAGDTQYF. The CDR3 bases are TGTGCCAGCACCCCGAAGACTAGCGGACTCCCCGCGGGAGATACGCAGTATTTT.

V and J are TRBV27 and TRBJ2-7, with D unresolved. With 6 bases removed from V and 6 bases from J, the gap between germline ends came to 15 bases. The CDR3 covers 13 residues. From germline, CDR1 is MNHEY and CDR2 SMNVEV (reference sequence). The CDR3 is CASRANEVREQYF. CDR3 nucleotide sequence: TGTGCCAGCAGAGCGAATGAGGTTCGCGAGCAGTACTTC.

As concerns this clone: This same CDR3 is encoded by further DNA sequences in the sample. V is TRBV5-1 and J is TRBJ2-5; the D is unclear. In germline, CDR1 is SGHRS, CDR2 YFSETQ. The CDR3 is made up of 14 amino acids. Trimming left V 0 bases short and J 2 bases short, with 8 bases between. This CDR3 reads CASSLGSGQETQYF. The CDR3 region has the DNA TGCGCCAGCAGCTTGGGCTCCGGTCAAGAGACCCAGTACTTC.

This clone was observed a single time. This chain connects TRBV5-5 to TRBJ2-5; 9 nucleotides agree with TRBD1. The ends lost 1 base at V and 4 bases at J; junction bases unmatched: 8. The CDR3 covers 16 residues. Germline V gives CDR1 SGHKS, CDR2 YYEKEE (reference sequence). Here the CDR3 DNA reads TGTGCCAGCAGCTTGTCCGGGACAGGGAGGGGAGAGACCCAGTACTTC. Encoded protein: CASSLSGTGRGETQYF.

The chain uses TRBV7-9 and TRBJ1-1, with D unclear. In germline, CDR1 is SEHNR, CDR2 FQNEAQ (reference sequence). Trimming stripped 5 bases from V and 4 bases from J, with 5 bases between. The CDR3 covers 11 residues. The CDR3 spells CASSQSTEAFF. In DNA, the CDR3 is TGTGCCAGCAGCCAGAGCACTGAAGCTTTCTTT.

The chain is built from TRBV12-5 and TRBJ2-3, with a possible D match to TRBD2 (6 bases). Trimming took 7 bases from V and 2 from J, leaving 13 bases between them. This CDR3 has 14 amino acids. The germline V gene has CDR1 LGHNT and CDR2 FRNRAP. CDR3 nucleotide sequence: TGTGCTAGTGTCGGAGGGCCCCCCACAGATACGCAGTATTTT. Amino acid sequence: CASVGGPPTDTQYF.

The gene calls are TRBV5-4 and TRBJ2-7, with D unclear. Germline lookup yields CDR1 SGHNT and CDR2 YYREEE (reference sequence). The length of the CDR3 is 15 residues. Trimming took 0 bases from V and 2 from J, leaving 12 bases between them. The CDR3 spells CASSLGGGVAYEQYF. CDR3 sequence (DNA): TGTGCCAGCAGCTTGGGTGGTGGGGTAGCCTACGAGCAGTACTTC.

J is TRBJ1-2 and V is TRBV28, with D unclear. CDR3 length: 13 residues. The V end lost 2 bases, the J end lost 3 bases, and 7 bases lay between the germline ends. Germline CDR1 and CDR2: MDHEN and SYDVKM. DNA of the CDR3: TGTGCCAGCAGTTTACAGCAGTACTATGGCTACACCTTC. Translating gives CASSLQQYYGYTF.